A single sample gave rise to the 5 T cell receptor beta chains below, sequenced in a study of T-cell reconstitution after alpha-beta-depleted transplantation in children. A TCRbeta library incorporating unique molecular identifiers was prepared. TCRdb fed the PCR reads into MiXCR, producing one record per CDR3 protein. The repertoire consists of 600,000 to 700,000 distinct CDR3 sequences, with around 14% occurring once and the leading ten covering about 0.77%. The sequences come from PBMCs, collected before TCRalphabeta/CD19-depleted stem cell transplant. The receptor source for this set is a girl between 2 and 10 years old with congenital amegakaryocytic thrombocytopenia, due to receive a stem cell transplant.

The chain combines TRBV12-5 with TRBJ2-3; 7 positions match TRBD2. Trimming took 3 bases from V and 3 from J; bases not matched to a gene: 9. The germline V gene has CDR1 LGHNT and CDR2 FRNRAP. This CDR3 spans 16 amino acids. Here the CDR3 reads CASGFFGGRLTDTQYF. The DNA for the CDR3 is TGTGCTAGTGGTTTCTTCGGCGGGAGATTGACAGATACGCAGTATTTT.

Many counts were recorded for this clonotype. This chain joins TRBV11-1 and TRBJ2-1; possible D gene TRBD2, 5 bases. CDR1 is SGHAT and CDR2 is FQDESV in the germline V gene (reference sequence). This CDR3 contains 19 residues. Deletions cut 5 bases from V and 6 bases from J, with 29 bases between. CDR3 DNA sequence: TGTGCCAGCAGCCCACAAGCCCAGCGGCTGGGGTCAATATCCAATGAGCAGTTCTTC. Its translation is CASSPQAQRLGSISNEQFF.

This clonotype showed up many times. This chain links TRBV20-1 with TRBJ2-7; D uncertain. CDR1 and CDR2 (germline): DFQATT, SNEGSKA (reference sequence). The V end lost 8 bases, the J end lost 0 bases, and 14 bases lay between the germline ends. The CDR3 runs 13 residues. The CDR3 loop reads CSCQARSSYEQYF. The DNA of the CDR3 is TGCAGTTGTCAGGCCCGAAGCTCCTACGAGCAGTACTTC.

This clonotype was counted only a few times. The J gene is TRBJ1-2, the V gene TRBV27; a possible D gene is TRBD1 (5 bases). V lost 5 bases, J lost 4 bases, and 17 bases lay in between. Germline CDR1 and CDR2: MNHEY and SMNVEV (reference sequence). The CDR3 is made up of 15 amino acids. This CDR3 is CASSPIGTASYGYTF. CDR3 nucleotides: TGTGCCAGCAGTCCCATCGGGACGGCCAGCTATGGCTACACCTTC.

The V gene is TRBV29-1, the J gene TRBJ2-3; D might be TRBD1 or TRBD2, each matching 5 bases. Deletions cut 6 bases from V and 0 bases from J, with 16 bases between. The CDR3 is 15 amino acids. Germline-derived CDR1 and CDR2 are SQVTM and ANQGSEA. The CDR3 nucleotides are TGCAGCGTCGACAGAGGGGACGGAAGCACAGATACGCAGTATTTT. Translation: CSVDRGDGSTDTQYF.